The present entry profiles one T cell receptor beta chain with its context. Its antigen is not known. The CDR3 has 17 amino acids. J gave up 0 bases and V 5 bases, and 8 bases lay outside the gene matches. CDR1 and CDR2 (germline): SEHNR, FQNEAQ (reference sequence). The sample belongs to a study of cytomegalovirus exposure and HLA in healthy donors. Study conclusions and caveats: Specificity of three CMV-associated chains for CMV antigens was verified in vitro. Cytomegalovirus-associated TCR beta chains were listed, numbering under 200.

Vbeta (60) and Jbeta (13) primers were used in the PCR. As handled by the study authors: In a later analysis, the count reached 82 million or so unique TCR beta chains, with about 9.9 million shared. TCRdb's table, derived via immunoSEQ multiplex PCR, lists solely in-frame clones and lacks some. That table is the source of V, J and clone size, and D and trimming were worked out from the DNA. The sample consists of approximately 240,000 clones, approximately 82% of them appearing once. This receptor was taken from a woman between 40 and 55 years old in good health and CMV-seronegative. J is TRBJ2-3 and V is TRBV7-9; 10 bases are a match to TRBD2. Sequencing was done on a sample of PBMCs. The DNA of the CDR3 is TGTGCCAGCAGCCCTCCGGGACTAGCGCTTAGCACAGATACGCAGTATTTT. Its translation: CASSPPGLALSTDTQYF.